This passage covers 8 T cell receptor beta chains from one sample sequenced in a study of blood T cell repertoires in COVID-19. Repertoires were generated with immunoSEQ multiplex PCR, while TCRdb's copy carries only in-frame clones and drops some. This table has 97,000 or so clones, 82% appearing once. Sequencing input: peripheral blood. The receptors derive from a man at least 80 years old with acute or convalescent COVID-19.

This clone appeared many times. The chain has TRBV2 and TRBJ2-7; maybe TRBD2 (5 bases). In germline, CDR1 is SNHLY, CDR2 FYNNEI. Trimming pared 6 bases from V and 1 base from J, leaving 10 bases between. The CDR3 is 13 residues long. CDR3 sequence: CASSPDFSYEQYF. The CDR3 DNA reads TGTGCCAGCAGCCCGGACTTTTCCTACGAGCAGTACTTC.

This clone was seen once. V is TRBV11-2 and J is TRBJ2-3, with a tentative D call TRBD2 (5 bases). V was clipped by 5 bases and J by 1 base, with 16 bases between them. From germline, CDR1 is SGHAT and CDR2 FQNNGV. CDR3 length: 16 residues. In DNA form, the CDR3 reads TGTGCCAGCAGCGCCGGGCTTGGAGGTGGCACAGATACGCAGTATTTT. Protein sequence: CASSAGLGGGTDTQYF.

The chain recombines TRBV6-5 with TRBJ1-2, with D hard to call. Trimming left V 6 bases short and J 1 base short, with 9 bases between. The V gene's germline CDR1 is MNHEY and CDR2 SVGAGI. The CDR3 contains 13 residues. The DNA of the CDR3 is TGTGCCAGCAGGAGGAGACTTAACTATGGCTACACCTTC. Its protein product is CASRRRLNYGYTF.

On this clone: The junction differs from germline at one of its ends, possibly a read error. The genes are TRBV7-9 and TRBJ1-1; D is perhaps TRBD1 (5 bases). Germline CDR1 is SEHNR and CDR2 is FQNEAQ (reference sequence). The length of the CDR3 is 13 residues. The CDR3 sequence: CIGARGMNTEAFF. DNA of the CDR3: TGCATAGGGGCTAGGGGCATGAACACTGAAGCTTTCTTT.

The chain combines TRBV29-1 with TRBJ2-4; 12 nucleotides line up with TRBD2. Germline V gene lookup returns CDR1 SQVTM and CDR2 ANQGSEA. The CDR3 spans 18 residues. V dropped 4 bases and J dropped 0; count of bases not matched to a gene: 10. The CDR3 is CSVGTLLAGGLAKNIQYF. The CDR3 DNA is TGCAGCGTTGGGACCCTCCTAGCGGGGGGGTTAGCCAAAAACATTCAGTACTTC. The complete variable domain, with remaining parts taken from reference TRBV29-1 and TRBJ2-4, reads SAVISQKPSRDICQRGTSLTIQCQVDSQVTMMFWYRQQPGQSLTLIATANQGSEATYESGFVIDKFPISRPNLTFSTLTVSNMSPEDSSIYLCSVGTLLAGGLAKNIQYFGAGTRLSVL.

A single count supports this clone. The rearrangement links TRBV3-1 (or the pseudogene TRBV3-2) to TRBJ1-1, with D perhaps matching TRBD1 (5 bases). Trimming removed 4 bases from V and 4 bases from J, with 16 bases in between. CDR3 length: 15 amino acids. Per germline, CDR1 LGHDT and CDR2 YNNKEL (reference sequence). The CDR3 DNA reads as TGTGCCAGCAGCCTTCTCGGGGGTTCAAGCACTGAAGCTTTCTTT. Amino acids: CASSLLGGSSTEAFF.

This chain joins TRBV7-9 and TRBJ2-4; TRBD1 matches at 11 bases. V lost 4 bases, J lost 5 bases, and 4 bases stayed unmatched. Germline V gene lookup returns CDR1 SEHNR and CDR2 FQNEAQ (reference sequence). This CDR3 region has 15 residues. The CDR3 is CASSWTGGLENIQYF. CDR3 bases: TGTGCCAGCAGCTGGACAGGGGGCTTGGAAAACATTCAGTACTTC.

V usage is TRBV14 and J usage is TRBJ1-2, with TRBD1 identical over 12 bases. The CDR3 consists of 14 residues. V dropped 10 bases and J dropped 8; count of bases not matched to a gene: 11. Looked up from germline, CDR1 is SGHDN and CDR2 is FVKESK. In DNA form, the CDR3 reads TGTGCCACCGGGACAGGGGGCGCCCAGGAGGGCTACACCTTC. Translated, it gives CATGTGGAQEGYTF. Combining the CDR3 with reference TRBV14 and TRBJ1-2 gives the whole variable domain EAGVTQFPSHSVIEKGQTVTLRCDPISGHDNLYWYRRVMGKEIKFLLHFVKESKQDESGMPNNRFLAERTGGTYSTLKVQPAELEDSGVYFCATGTGGAQEGYTFGSGTRLTVV.